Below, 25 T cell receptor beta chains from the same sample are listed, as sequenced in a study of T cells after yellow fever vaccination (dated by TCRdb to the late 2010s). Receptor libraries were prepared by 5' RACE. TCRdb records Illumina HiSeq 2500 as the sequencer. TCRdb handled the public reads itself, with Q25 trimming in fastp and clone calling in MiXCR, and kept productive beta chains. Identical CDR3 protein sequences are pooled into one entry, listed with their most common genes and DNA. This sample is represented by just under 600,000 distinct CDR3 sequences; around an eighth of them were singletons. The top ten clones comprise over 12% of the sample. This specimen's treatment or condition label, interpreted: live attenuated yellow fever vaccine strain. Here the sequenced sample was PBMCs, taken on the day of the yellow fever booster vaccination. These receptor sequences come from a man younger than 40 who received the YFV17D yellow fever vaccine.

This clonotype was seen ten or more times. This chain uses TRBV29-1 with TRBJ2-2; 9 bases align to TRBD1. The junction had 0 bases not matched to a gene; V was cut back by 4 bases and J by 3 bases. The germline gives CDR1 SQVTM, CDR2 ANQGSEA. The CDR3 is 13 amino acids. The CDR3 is CSVGQGDTGELFF. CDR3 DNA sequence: TGCAGCGTTGGACAGGGGGACACCGGGGAGCTGTTTTTT.

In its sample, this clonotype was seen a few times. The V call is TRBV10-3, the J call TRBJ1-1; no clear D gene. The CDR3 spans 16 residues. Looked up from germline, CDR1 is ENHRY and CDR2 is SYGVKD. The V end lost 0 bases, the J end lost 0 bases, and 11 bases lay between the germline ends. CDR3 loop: CAISESSALMNTEAFF. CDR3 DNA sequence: TGTGCCATCAGTGAGTCGTCAGCTCTTATGAACACTGAAGCTTTCTTT.

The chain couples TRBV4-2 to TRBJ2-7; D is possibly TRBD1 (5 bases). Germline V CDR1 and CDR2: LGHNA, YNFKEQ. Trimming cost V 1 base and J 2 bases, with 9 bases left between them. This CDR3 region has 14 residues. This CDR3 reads CASSQGEGAYEQYF. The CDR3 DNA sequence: TGTGCCAGCAGCCAAGGTGAAGGGGCCTACGAGCAGTACTTC.

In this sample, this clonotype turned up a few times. This CDR3 reads CASSTTRGAGANVLTF. The CDR3 coding sequence is TGTGCCAGCAGCACAACCCGGGGCGCTGGGGCCAACGTCCTGACTTTC. This chain uses TRBV5-4 with TRBJ2-6, with D tentatively TRBD1 or TRBD2 (5 bases each). This CDR3 spans 16 amino acids. From germline, CDR1 is SGHNT and CDR2 YYREEE (reference sequence). V lost 4 bases and J 2 bases, leaving 13 bases between the germline ends.

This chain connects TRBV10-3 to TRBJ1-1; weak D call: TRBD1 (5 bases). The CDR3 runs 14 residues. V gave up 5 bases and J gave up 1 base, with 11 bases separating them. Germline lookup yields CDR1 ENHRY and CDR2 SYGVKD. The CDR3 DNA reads TGTGCCATCAGTCGGGACCGTGGGAACACTGAAGCTTTCTTT. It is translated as CAISRDRGNTEAFF.

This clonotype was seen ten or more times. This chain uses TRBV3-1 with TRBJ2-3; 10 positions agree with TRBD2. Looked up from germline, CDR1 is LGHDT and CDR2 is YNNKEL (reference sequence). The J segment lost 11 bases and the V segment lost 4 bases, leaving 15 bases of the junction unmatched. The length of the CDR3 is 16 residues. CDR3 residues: CASSLLGTSVKVEQYF. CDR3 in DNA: TGTGCCAGCAGCCTATTGGGGACTAGCGTTAAGGTGGAGCAGTATTTT.

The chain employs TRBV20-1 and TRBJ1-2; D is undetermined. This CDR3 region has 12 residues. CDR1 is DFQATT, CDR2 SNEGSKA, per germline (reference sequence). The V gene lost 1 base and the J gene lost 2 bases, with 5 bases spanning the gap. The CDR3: CSARVVNYGYTF. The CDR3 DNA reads TGCAGTGCTAGAGTAGTAAACTATGGCTACACCTTC.

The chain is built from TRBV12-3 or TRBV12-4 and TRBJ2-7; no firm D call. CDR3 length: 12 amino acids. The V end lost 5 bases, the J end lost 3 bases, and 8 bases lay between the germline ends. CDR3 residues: CASSRRDYEQYF. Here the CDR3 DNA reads TGTGCCAGCAGTCGCCGAGACTACGAGCAGTACTTC.

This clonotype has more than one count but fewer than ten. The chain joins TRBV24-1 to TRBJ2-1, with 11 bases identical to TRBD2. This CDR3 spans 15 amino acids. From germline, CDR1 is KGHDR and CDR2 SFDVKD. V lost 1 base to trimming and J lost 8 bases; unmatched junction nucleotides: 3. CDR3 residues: CATSDFTSGSDEQFF. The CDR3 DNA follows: TGTGCCACCAGTGATTTTACTAGCGGGAGTGATGAGCAGTTCTTC.

The CDR3 sequence is CASSFGQVDGYTF. The CDR3 DNA sequence: TGTGCCAGCAGCTTCGGACAGGTGGATGGCTACACCTTC. The chain combines TRBV5-5 with TRBJ1-2; 7 bases are a match to TRBD1. V shed 2 bases and J 6 bases; nucleotides not matched to a gene: 4. CDR3 length equals 13 residues. CDR1 and CDR2 (germline): SGHKS, YYEKEE (reference sequence).

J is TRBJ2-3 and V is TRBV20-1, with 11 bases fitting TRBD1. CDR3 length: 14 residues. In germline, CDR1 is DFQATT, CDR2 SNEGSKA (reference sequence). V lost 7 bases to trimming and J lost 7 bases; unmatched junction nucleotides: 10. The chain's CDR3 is CSVTPGTGGHTQYF. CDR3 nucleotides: TGCAGTGTTACCCCCGGGACAGGGGGTCATACGCAGTATTTT.

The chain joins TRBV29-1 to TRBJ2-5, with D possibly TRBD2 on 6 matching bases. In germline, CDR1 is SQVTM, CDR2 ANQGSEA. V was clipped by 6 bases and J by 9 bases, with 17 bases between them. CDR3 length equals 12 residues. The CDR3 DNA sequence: TGCAGCGTGGACCCCAGTGGGGGGTCCCAGTACTTC. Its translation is CSVDPSGGSQYF.

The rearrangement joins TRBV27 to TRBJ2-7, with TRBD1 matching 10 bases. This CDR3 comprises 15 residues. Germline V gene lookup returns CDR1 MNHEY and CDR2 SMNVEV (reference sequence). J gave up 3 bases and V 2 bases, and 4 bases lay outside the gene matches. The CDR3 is CASSLPGQGFYEQYF. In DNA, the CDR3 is TGTGCCAGCAGTTTACCGGGACAGGGGTTCTACGAGCAGTACTTC.

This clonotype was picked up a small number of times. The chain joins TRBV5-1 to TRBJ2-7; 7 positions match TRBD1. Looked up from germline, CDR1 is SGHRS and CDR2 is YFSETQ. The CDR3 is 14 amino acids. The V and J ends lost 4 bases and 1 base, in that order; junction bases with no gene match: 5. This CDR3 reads CASSAGDRSYEQYF. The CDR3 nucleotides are TGCGCCAGCAGCGCTGGGGACAGATCCTACGAGCAGTACTTC.

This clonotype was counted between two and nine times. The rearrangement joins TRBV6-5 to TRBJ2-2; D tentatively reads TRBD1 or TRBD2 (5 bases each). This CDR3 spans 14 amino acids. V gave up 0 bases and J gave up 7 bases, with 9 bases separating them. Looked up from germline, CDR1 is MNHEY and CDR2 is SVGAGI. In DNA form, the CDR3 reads TGTGCCAGCAGTTACTCTCGGGGCGGCGGGGAGCTGTTTTTT. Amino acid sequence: CASSYSRGGGELFF.

CDR3 sequence reads: CASSPHPGTSRDDTQYF. CDR3 bases: TGTGCCAGCAGTCCTCACCCGGGGACTAGTAGGGACGATACGCAGTATTTT. The rearrangement joins TRBV6-1 to TRBJ2-3, with TRBD2 matching over 8 bases. There are 17 residues in the CDR3. V shed 5 bases and J 6 bases; nucleotides not matched to a gene: 16. CDR1 is MNHNS, CDR2 SASEGT, per germline.

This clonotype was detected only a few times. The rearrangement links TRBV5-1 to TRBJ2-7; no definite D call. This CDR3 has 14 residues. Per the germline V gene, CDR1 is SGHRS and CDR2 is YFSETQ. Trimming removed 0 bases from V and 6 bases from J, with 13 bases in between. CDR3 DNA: TGCGCCAGCAGCTTGGAGGACCAATCCGGCGAGCAGTACTTC. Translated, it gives CASSLEDQSGEQYF.

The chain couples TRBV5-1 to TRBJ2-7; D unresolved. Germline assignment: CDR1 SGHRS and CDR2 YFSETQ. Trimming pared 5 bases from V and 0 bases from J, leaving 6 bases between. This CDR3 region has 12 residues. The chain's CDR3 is CASRPSSYEQYF. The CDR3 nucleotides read TGCGCCAGCAGGCCCAGCTCCTACGAGCAGTACTTC.

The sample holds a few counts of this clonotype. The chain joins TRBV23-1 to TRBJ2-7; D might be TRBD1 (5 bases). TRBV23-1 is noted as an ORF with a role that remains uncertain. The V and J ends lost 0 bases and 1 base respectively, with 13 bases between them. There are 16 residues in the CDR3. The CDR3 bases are TGCGCCAGCAGTCAATCGCCGGCGGACACATCCTACGAGCAGTACTTC. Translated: CASSQSPADTSYEQYF.

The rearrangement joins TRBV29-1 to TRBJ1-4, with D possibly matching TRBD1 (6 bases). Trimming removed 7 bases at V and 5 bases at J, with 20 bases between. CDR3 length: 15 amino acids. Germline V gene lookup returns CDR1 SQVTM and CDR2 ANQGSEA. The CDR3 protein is CSARATRGPNEKLFF. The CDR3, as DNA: TGCAGCGCTCGGGCGACCAGGGGTCCGAATGAAAAACTGTTTTTT.

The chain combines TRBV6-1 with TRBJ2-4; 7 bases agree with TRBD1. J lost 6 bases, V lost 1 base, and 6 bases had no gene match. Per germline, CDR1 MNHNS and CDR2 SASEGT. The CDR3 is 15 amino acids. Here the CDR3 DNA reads TGTGCCAGCAGTGAAGACTCGGGACAGCTAAACATTCAGTACTTC. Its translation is CASSEDSGQLNIQYF.

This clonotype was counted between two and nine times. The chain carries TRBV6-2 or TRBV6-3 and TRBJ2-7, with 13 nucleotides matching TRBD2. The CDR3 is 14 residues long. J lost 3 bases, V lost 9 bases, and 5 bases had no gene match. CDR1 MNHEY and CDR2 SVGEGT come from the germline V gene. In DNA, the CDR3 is TGTGCCAGTGGGGGACTAGCGGGGTTCTACGAGCAGTACTTC. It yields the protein CASGGLAGFYEQYF.

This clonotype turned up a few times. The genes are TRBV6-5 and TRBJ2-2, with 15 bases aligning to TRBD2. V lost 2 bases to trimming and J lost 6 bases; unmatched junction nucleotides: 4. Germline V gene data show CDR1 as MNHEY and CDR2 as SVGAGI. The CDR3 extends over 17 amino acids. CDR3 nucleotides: TGTGCCAGCAGTTACCTGGGACTAGCGGGAGGATCCGGGGAGCTGTTTTTT. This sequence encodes CASSYLGLAGGSGELFF.

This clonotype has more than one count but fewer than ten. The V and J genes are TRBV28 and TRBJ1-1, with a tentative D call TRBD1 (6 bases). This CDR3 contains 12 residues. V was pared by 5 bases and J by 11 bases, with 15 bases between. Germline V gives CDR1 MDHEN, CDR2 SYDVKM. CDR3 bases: TGTGCCAGCAGTCTTTTACAGGGACCGGCTTTCTTT. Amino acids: CASSLLQGPAFF.

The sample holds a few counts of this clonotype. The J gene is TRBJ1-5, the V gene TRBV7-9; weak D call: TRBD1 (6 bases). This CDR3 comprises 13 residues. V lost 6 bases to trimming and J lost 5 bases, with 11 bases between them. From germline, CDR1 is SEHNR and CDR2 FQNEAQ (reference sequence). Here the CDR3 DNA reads TGTGCCAGCAGTGGGGGGGCGTATCAGCCCCAGCATTTT. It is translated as CASSGGAYQPQHF.